This T cell receptor (beta chain) came from a study of blood T cell repertoires in COVID-19. Study background: Nucleic acid was either cDNA or gDNA, and it came from T cells, B-cell-depleted T cells, or PBMCs.

V was clipped by 5 bases and J by 0 bases, with 9 bases between them. Germline V lookup: CDR1 SGHKS, CDR2 YYEKEE (reference sequence). The CDR3 extends over 14 amino acids. Sequencing used immunoSEQ multiplex PCR; TCRdb keeps in-frame clones, though not all of them. The sample includes roughly 150,000 clones, 70% to 85% of them seen just once. Sequenced sample: peripheral blood. The chain carries TRBV5-5 and TRBJ2-4, with D possibly TRBD2 on 5 matching bases. The sequence came from a woman aged 50 to 65 with acute or convalescent COVID-19. The CDR3, as DNA: TGTGCCAGCAGTTTACTAGTAGCCAAAAACATTCAGTACTTC. This gives the protein CASSLLVAKNIQYF.